Here is one TCR beta chain with its context. From germline, CDR1 is SNHLY and CDR2 FYNNEI. V lost 7 bases, J lost 3 bases, and 4 bases stayed unmatched. CDR3 length: 15 amino acids. This entry belongs to a study of cytomegalovirus exposure and HLA in healthy donors. PCR was performed using 60 Vbeta and 13 Jbeta primers. TCRdb keeps only in-frame clones here, not all; method: immunoSEQ multiplex PCR. Among fewer than 150,000 clones listed, 60% to 85% were seen once. The chain recombines TRBV2 with TRBJ2-4, with 12 bases matching TRBD2. The receptor was isolated from a man between 35 and 55 years old in good health and CMV-seropositive. The specimen was PBMCs. CDR3 coding DNA: TGTGCCAGCACCATGACTAGCGGGGGCAAAAACATTCAGTACTTC. This gives the protein CASTMTSGGKNIQYF.